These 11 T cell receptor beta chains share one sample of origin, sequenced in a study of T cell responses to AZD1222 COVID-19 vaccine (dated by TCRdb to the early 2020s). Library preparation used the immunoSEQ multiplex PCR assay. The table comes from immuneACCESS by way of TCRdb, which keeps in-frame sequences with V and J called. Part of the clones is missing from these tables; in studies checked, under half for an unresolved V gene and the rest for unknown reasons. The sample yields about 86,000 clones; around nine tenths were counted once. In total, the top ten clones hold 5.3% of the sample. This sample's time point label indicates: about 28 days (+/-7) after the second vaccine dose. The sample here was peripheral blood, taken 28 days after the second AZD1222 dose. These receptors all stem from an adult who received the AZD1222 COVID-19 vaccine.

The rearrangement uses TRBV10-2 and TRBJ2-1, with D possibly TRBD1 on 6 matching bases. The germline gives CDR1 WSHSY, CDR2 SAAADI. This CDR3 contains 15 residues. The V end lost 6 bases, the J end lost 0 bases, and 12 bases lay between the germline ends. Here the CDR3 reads CASRDRFLSYNEQFF. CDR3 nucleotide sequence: TGCGCCAGCAGAGACAGGTTCCTCTCCTACAATGAGCAGTTCTTC.

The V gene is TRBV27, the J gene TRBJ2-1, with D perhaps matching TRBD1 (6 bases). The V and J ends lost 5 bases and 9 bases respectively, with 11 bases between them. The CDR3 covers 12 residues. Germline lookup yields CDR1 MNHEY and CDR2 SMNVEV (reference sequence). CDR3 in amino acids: CASSPRGIEQFF. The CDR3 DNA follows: TGTGCCAGCAGTCCGAGGGGGATTGAGCAGTTCTTC.

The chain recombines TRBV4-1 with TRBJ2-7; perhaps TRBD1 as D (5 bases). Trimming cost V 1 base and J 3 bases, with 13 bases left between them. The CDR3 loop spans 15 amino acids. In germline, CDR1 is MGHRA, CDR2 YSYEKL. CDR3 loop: CASSQGQGKGYEQYF. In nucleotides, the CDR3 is TGCGCCAGCAGCCAAGGTCAGGGTAAGGGCTACGAGCAGTACTTC.

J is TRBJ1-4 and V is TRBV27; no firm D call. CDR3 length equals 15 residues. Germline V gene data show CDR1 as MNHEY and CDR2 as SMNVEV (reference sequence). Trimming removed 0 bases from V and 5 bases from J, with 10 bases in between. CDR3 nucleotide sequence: TGTGCCAGCAGTTTATCCGACGGGCCGAATGAAAAACTGTTTTTT. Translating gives CASSLSDGPNEKLFF.

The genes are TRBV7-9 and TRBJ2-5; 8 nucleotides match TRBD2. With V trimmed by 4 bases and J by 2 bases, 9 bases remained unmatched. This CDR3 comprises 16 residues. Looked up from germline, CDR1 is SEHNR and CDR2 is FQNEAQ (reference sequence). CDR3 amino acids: CASSWLTGGSQETQYF. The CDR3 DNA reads TGTGCCAGCAGCTGGCTAACGGGGGGGTCACAAGAGACCCAGTACTTC.

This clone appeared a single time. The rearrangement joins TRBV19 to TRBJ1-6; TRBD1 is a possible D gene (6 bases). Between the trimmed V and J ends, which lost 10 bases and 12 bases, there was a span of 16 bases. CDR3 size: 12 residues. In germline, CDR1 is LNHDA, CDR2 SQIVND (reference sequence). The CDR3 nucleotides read TGTGCCACCGAAGACAGGCCGGGACCCCTCCACTTT. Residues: CATEDRPGPLHF.

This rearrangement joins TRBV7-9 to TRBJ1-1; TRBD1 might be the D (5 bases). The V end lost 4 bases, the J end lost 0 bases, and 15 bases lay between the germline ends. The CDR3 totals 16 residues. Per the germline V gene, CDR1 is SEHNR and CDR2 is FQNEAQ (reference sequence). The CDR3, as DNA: TGTGCCAGCAGCTCGAACCTTTACAGGTTGAACACTGAAGCTTTCTTT. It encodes CASSSNLYRLNTEAFF. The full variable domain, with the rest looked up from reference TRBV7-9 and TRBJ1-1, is DTGVSQNPRHKITKRGQNVTFRCDPISEHNRLYWYRQTLGQGPEFLTYFQNEAQLEKSRLLSDRFSAERPKGSFSTLEIQRTEQGDSAMYLCASSSNLYRLNTEAFFGQGTRLTVV.

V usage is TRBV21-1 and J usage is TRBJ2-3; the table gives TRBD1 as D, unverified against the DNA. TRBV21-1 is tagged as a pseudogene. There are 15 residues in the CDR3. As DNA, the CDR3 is TGTGCCAGCAGCACCAGGGACAGGTCCACAGATACGCAGTATTTT. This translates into CASSTRDRSTDTQYF.

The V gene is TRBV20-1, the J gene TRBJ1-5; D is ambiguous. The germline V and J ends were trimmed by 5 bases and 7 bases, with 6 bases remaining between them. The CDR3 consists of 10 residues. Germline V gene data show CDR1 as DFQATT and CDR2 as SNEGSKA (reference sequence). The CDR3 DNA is TGCAGTGCTGGGTTGCAGCCCCAGCATTTT. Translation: CSAGLQPQHF.

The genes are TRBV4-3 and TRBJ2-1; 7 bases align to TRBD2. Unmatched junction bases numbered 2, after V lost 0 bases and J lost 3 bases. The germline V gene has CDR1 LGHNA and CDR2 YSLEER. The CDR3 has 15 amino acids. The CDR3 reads CASSQDPSGYNEQFF. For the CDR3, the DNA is TGCGCCAGCAGCCAAGACCCTAGCGGCTACAATGAGCAGTTCTTC.

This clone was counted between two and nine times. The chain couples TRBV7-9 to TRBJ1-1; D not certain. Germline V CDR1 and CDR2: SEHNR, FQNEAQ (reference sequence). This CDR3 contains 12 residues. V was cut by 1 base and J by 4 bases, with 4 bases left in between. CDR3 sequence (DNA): TGTGCCAGCAGCTTAGTGGCCACTGAAGCTTTCTTT. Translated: CASSLVATEAFF.